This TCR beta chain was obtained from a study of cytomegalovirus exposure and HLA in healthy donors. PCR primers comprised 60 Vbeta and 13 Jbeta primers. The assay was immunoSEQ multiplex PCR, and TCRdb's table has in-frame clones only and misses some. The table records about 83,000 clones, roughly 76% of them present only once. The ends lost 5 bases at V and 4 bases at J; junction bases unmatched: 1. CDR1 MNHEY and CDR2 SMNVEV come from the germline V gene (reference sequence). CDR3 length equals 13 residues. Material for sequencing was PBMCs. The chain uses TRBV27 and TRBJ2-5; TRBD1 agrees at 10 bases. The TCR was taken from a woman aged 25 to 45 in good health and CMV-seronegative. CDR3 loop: CASSGDRGETQYF. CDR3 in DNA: TGTGCCAGCAGTGGGGACAGGGGAGAGACCCAGTACTTC.